This T cell receptor beta chain was retrieved from a study of blood T cell repertoires in COVID-19. Study in general: The origin of the acute and convalescent COVID-19 samples was the United States, Italy and Spain. From T cells, B-cell-depleted T cells, or PBMCs came the material, which was cDNA or gDNA.

In the authors' methods: How many nucleated cells were present was estimated from reference gene primer amplification. Assay used: immunoSEQ multiplex PCR; TCRdb lists only in-frame clones, some missing. V, J and clone size derive from that table, while D and trimming were established from the DNA sequence. The table shows roughly 70,000 clones, with approximately 90% occurring only once. Sequencing used peripheral blood. The TCR sequence derives from a human donor in a cohort sampled during active COVID-19.

The CDR3 nucleotides are TGCAGCGTTGAGCTCGGACAGGGGGCGGGTGGCTACACCTTC. Translating it yields CSVELGQGAGGYTF. The chain recombines TRBV29-1 with TRBJ1-2; 11 nucleotides line up with TRBD1. CDR3 length: 14 residues. Germline loops: CDR1 SQVTM, CDR2 ANQGSEA. V was clipped by 3 bases and J by 7 bases; unmatched bases: 7.